A single sample gave rise to the 15 T cell receptor beta chains below, sequenced in a study of T cells in Graves' hyperthyroidism and ophthalmopathy. RNA transcripts provided the source from which TCR beta CDR3 regions were amplified. When the TCR CDR3 underwent first-round RT-PCR, the HTBI primer set was used. Using its own MiXCR run on the multiplex PCR reads, TCRdb lists one record per CDR3 protein. Of roughly 510,000 distinct CDR3 sequences listed, 20% to 25% are singletons. The sequenced material came from blood. The receptors shown here come from a man younger than 30 with Graves' hyperthyroidism.

V is TRBV10-3 and J is TRBJ2-2, with 8 positions matching TRBD1. Germline V CDR1 and CDR2: ENHRY, SYGVKD. The CDR3 runs to 16 residues. V shed 4 bases, J shed 2 bases, and the junction held 6 bases outside the gene matches. The CDR3 DNA sequence: TGTGCCATCAGTGGGGGGACAGGAAGTAACACCGGGGAGCTGTTTTTT. This gives the protein CAISGGTGSNTGELFF.

This clonotype was detected once. CDR3 in amino acids: CASSPSEDSGYNSPLHF. The CDR3, as DNA: TGTGCCAGCAGCCCCTCCGAGGACAGCGGCTATAATTCACCCCTCCACTTT. The V call is TRBV28, the J call TRBJ1-6, with TRBD1 as a possible D gene (6 bases). The CDR3 contains 17 residues. V was shortened by 6 bases and J by 3 bases, with 18 bases between the two germline ends. Germline V gives CDR1 MDHEN, CDR2 SYDVKM.

This clonotype appeared many times. This chain joins TRBV2 and TRBJ1-5; a weak D match, TRBD1 (6 bases). This CDR3 region has 14 residues. Per germline, CDR1 SNHLY and CDR2 FYNNEI. Trimming shortened V by 6 bases and J by 3 bases, and 12 bases separated the two germline ends. CDR3 amino acids: CASRVDRSNQPQHF. In DNA, the CDR3 is TGTGCCAGCAGGGTCGACAGGTCCAATCAGCCCCAGCATTTT.

The sample holds many counts of this clonotype. The rearrangement joins TRBV7-9 to TRBJ1-5, with a possible D match to TRBD1 (6 bases). Trimming cost V 5 bases and J 7 bases, with 12 bases left between them. The CDR3 spans 13 residues. Germline loops: CDR1 SEHNR, CDR2 FQNEAQ (reference sequence). DNA of the CDR3: TGTGCCAGCAGCCCAGGGGCTGAGCAGCCCCAGCATTTT. Protein sequence: CASSPGAEQPQHF. The variable domain in full, completed from reference TRBV7-9 and TRBJ1-5, reads DTGVSQNPRHKITKRGQNVTFRCDPISEHNRLYWYRQTLGQGPEFLTYFQNEAQLEKSRLLSDRFSAERPKGSFSTLEIQRTEQGDSAMYLCASSPGAEQPQHFGDGTRLSIL.

This sequence joins TRBV6-1 and TRBJ1-1; possibly TRBD1 for D (6 bases). CDR1 MNHNS and CDR2 SASEGT come from the germline V gene. CDR3 length: 14 amino acids. With 7 bases removed from V and 5 bases from J, the gap between germline ends came to 17 bases. In nucleotides, the CDR3 is TGTGCCAGCAAATTTCCAGGGGACCAGACTGAAGCTTTCTTT. Amino acid sequence: CASKFPGDQTEAFF.

At least ten counts were recorded for this clonotype. The rearrangement uses TRBV12-5 and TRBJ1-1; no definite D call. Germline values: CDR1 LGHNT, CDR2 FRNRAP. The CDR3 spans 13 residues. Trimming took off 3 bases at V and 4 bases at J, with 9 bases between the two ends. The DNA of the CDR3 is TGTGCTAGTGGTTTTGGCGGGCCCACTGAAGCTTTCTTT. Encoded protein: CASGFGGPTEAFF.

The sample holds many counts of this clonotype. The gene calls are TRBV6-6 and TRBJ2-2, with D possibly matching TRBD1 (5 bases). The CDR3 is 15 amino acids. Germline-derived CDR1 and CDR2 are MNHNY and SVGAGI (reference sequence). The germline V and J ends were trimmed by 0 bases and 7 bases, with 12 bases remaining between them. CDR3 in DNA: TGTGCCAGCAGTTACTCGGGGCAGGCGGTCGGGGAGCTGTTTTTT. Amino acids: CASSYSGQAVGELFF.

At least ten counts were recorded for this clonotype. The chain joins TRBV12-3 or TRBV12-4 to TRBJ1-2; D is uncertain. V lost 3 bases and J 8 bases, leaving 13 bases between the germline ends. The CDR3 loop spans 13 amino acids. CDR3: CASSLWGTQGYTF. For the CDR3, the DNA is TGTGCCAGCAGTTTGTGGGGAACACAAGGCTACACCTTC.

This clonotype was detected only a few times. V gene TRBV6-1 combines with J gene TRBJ2-2; 7 nucleotides agree with TRBD2. This CDR3 spans 17 amino acids. The junction had 14 bases not matched to a gene; V was cut back by 9 bases and J by 1 base. Germline CDR1 MNHNS, CDR2 SASEGT. CDR3 amino acids: CASSGGPGRENTGELFF. In nucleotides, the CDR3 is TGTGCCAGTTCGGGAGGTCCTGGACGAGAGAACACCGGGGAGCTGTTTTTT.

At least ten counts were recorded for this clonotype. The V gene is TRBV5-6, the J gene TRBJ2-2; TRBD1 is a possible D gene (5 bases). Germline V gene sequence: CDR1 SGHDT, CDR2 YYEEEE. With 4 bases removed from V and 4 bases from J, the gap between germline ends came to 11 bases. This CDR3 comprises 14 residues. For the CDR3, the DNA is TGTGCCAGCAGCCCCAGGGCCGGCACCGGGGAGCTGTTTTTT. Amino acids: CASSPRAGTGELFF. Looking up the rest from reference TRBV5-6 and TRBJ2-2 gives the full variable domain: DAGVTQSPTHLIKTRGQQVTLRCSPKSGHDTVSWYQQALGQGPQFIFQYYEEEERQRGNFPDRFSGHQFPNYSSELNVNALLLGDSALYLCASSPRAGTGELFFGEGSRLTVL.

This clonotype was recorded at least ten times. Given a much more abundant clone one base away, this may be a read error. The chain combines TRBV7-2 with TRBJ1-1; D may be TRBD1 (5 bases). Germline V gives CDR1 SGHTA, CDR2 FQGNSA. The ends were cut back, 6 bases at V and 0 bases at J, with 8 bases in the middle. The CDR3 totals 13 residues. CDR3 nucleotides: TGTGCCAGCAGTCGACAGATGAACACTGAAGCTTTCTTT. Protein sequence: CASSRQMNTEAFF.

In its sample, this clonotype was seen once. The chain uses TRBV12-3 or TRBV12-4 and TRBJ1-2; D may be TRBD1 (5 bases). V lost 1 base and J 6 bases, leaving 9 bases between the germline ends. CDR3 size: 13 residues. The CDR3 sequence: CASSLGTRDGYTF. CDR3 sequence (DNA): TGTGCCAGCAGTTTAGGGACCAGGGATGGCTACACCTTC.

At least ten counts were recorded for this clonotype. The chain combines TRBV28 with TRBJ1-1; 8 positions agree with TRBD1. Germline CDR1 and CDR2: MDHEN and SYDVKM. The CDR3 extends over 14 amino acids. Losses at the gene ends were 3 bases for V and 5 bases for J; bases not matched to a gene: 5. DNA of the CDR3: TGTGCCAGCAGTTTCCCGGACAGGGATACTGAAGCTTTCTTT. Translation: CASSFPDRDTEAFF.

As concerns this clonotype: A much larger clone differs from this one at a single base, so this may be a read error. It is likely a read error, because the conserved phenylalanine at the end of the CDR3 is missing. V and J are TRBV6-2 or TRBV6-3 and TRBJ1-1; 8 bases line up with TRBD1. V was clipped by 5 bases and J by 4 bases; unmatched bases: 21. Germline CDR1 is MNHEY and CDR2 is SVGEGT. The CDR3 consists of 19 residues. CDR3 bases: TGTGCCAGCAGTCCACCACCAACGCATCAGGGGGCCAGGTTCACTGAAGCTTTCTTG. Its translation: CASSPPPTHQGARFTEAFL.

This clonotype turned up a few times. DNA for the CDR3: TGTGCCAGCAGCGCACGGATCCGGGGGCACGGGGAGCTGTTTTTT. This sequence encodes CASSARIRGHGELFF. The rearrangement joins TRBV12-3 or TRBV12-4 to TRBJ2-2; D is perhaps TRBD1 or TRBD2 (6 bases each). Deletions cut 6 bases from V and 7 bases from J, with 18 bases between. The CDR3 has 15 residues.